Listed below are T cell receptor beta chains from one sample, sequenced in a study of T cells after somatic rescue of genetic block. Libraries were prepared by immunoSEQ multiplex PCR; TCRdb keeps only in-frame clonotypes and omits some of them. The data contain about 88,000 clones, about 87% of them singletons. Sequenced sample: peripheral blood mononuclear cells (PBMCs). The receptors derive from a woman younger than 35. CDR3s include the opening cysteine and the closing phenylalanine or tryptophan. D genes are given only for firm matches. Size is stated for part of the rows, as once, few or many counts, or as a class when the clone is expanded.

15 | TRBJ2-2 | TRBD2 | - | TRBV2 | CASNPSGSPTGELFF | TGTGCCAGCAACCCCAGCGGGAGTCCCACCGGGGAGCTGTTTTTT
15 | TRBJ2-7 | TRBD1 | - | TRBV9 | CASSKTGATSYEQYF | TGTGCCAGCAGCAAGACAGGGGCGACCTCCTACGAGCAGTACTTC
19 | TRBJ1-3 | - | - | TRBV9 | CASSPRGSGAPHSGNTIYF | TGTGCCAGCAGCCCCCGGGGGTCAGGGGCACCGCACTCTGGAAACACCATATATTTT
14 | TRBJ2-1 | - | - | TRBV12-5 | CASGLGKGLIEQFF | TGTGCTAGTGGTTTGGGCAAGGGACTCATTGAGCAGTTCTTC
18 | TRBJ2-5 | - | - | TRBV21-1 | CVSSAPGLAGPYQETQYF | TGTGTCAGCAGCGCCCCGGGACTAGCGGGACCGTACCAAGAGACCCAGTACTTC
14 | TRBJ2-5 | - | - | TRBV7-2 | CASNQGMWLETQYF | TGTGCCAGCAACCAGGGTATGTGGTTGGAGACCCAGTACTTC
13 | TRBJ2-1 | - | once | TRBV6-1 | CASTQYNYNEQFF | TGTGCCAGCACCCAGTACAACTACAATGAGCAGTTCTTC
15 | TRBJ1-2 | - | - | TRBV4-1 | CASSQSSGRGYGYTF | TGCGCCAGCAGCCAATCCTCGGGACGGGGATATGGCTACACCTTC
12 | TRBJ2-3 | - | - | TRBV28 | CASSPPFGTQYF | TGTGCCAGCAGCCCCCCTTTCGGTACGCAGTATTTT
16 | TRBJ2-3 | TRBD2 | - | TRBV30 | CAWITGTRTSGDTQYF | TGTGCCTGGATTACCGGGACTAGGACATCGGGAGATACGCAGTATTTT
13 | TRBJ2-7 | - | - | TRBV10-3 | CAISDSTVDEQYF | TGTGCCATCAGCGACAGTACCGTGGACGAGCAGTACTTC
17 | TRBJ2-1 | - | once | TRBV7-9 | CASSHTIGGPTLWEQFF | TGTGCCAGCAGCCACACCATCGGGGGGCCCACGTTATGGGAGCAGTTCTTC
16 | TRBJ2-7 | TRBD2 | - | TRBV6-5 | CASSYSGLAGVYEQYF | TGTGCCAGCAGTTACTCGGGGCTAGCGGGAGTCTACGAGCAGTACTTC
12 | TRBJ2-7 | - | once | TRBV5-1 | CASRGGAYEQYF | TGCGCCAGCAGGGGTGGGGCTTACGAGCAGTACTTC
17 | TRBJ2-6 | - | - | TRBV7-6 | CASSSPRPGAGANVLTF | TGTGCCAGCAGCTCCCCGAGGCCAGGGGCTGGGGCCAACGTCCTGACTTTC
12 | TRBJ1-1 | - | once | TRBV7-2 | CASSLRVTEAFF | TGTGCCAGCAGCCTACGGGTCACTGAAGCTTTCTTT
19 | TRBJ2-6 | TRBD2 | once | TRBV11-3 | CASSNGGAGYLSGANVLTF | TGTGCCAGCAGCAACGGGGGGGCAGGGTACCTCTCTGGGGCCAACGTCCTGACTTTC
15 | TRBJ2-1 | - | - | TRBV27 | CASRGSRVLYNEQFF | TGTGCCAGCAGGGGCAGCAGGGTGCTCTACAATGAGCAGTTCTTC
14 | TRBJ2-7 | TRBD2 | - | TRBV27 | CASSRIGTNYEQYF | TGTGCCAGCAGTCGTATTGGGACTAACTACGAGCAGTACTTC
17 | TRBJ2-1 | TRBD1 | - | TRBV4-1 | CASSPRSTGSSYNEQFF | TGCGCCAGCAGCCCCCGCTCGACAGGGAGCTCCTACAATGAGCAGTTCTTC
15 | TRBJ1-5 | - | - | TRBV6-1 | CASSLLGDSNQPQHF | TGTGCCAGCAGCCTCCTCGGGGATAGCAATCAGCCCCAGCATTTT
19 | TRBJ2-7 | TRBD1 | many | TRBV14 | CASTALGTDPPNPSYEQYF | TGTGCCAGCACAGCCCTGGGGACAGACCCACCAAATCCCTCCTACGAGCAGTACTTC
14 | TRBJ2-5 | TRBD2 | - | TRBV30 | CAWSYSGSGETQYF | TGTGCCTGGAGTTATAGCGGGAGCGGAGAGACCCAGTACTTC
14 | TRBJ2-7 | - | - | TRBV7-9 | CASSFFSEGDEQYF | TGTGCCAGCAGCTTTTTTTCCGAGGGGGATGAGCAGTACTTC
16 | TRBJ2-1 | TRBD2 | - | TRBV11-2 | CASRLPGLAEYNEQFF | TGTGCCAGCAGACTCCCGGGACTAGCGGAGTACAATGAGCAGTTCTTC
15 | TRBJ2-7 | TRBD1 | - | TRBV28 | CASSVTGTGSYEQYF | TGTGCCAGCAGTGTAACCGGGACAGGGTCCTACGAGCAGTACTTC
15 | TRBJ2-7 | TRBD1 | - | TRBV5-1 | CASSIGQDSSYEQYF | TGCGCCAGCAGCATCGGACAGGACAGCTCCTACGAGCAGTACTTC
16 | TRBJ2-7 | TRBD2 | - | TRBV7-9 | CASSTSLALRRYEQYF | TGTGCCAGCAGCACTTCACTAGCGCTTCGGCGGTACGAGCAGTACTTC
16 | TRBJ2-2 | - | once | TRBV7-3 | CASSLTTAGGTGELFF | TGTGCCAGCAGCCTAACGACCGCAGGGGGGACCGGGGAGCTGTTTTTT
12 | TRBJ1-1 | - | - | TRBV7-2 | CASSLDWAEAFF | TGTGCCAGCAGCTTAGACTGGGCTGAAGCTTTCTTT
13 | TRBJ1-1 | - | few | TRBV28 | CASSLPHITEAFF | TGTGCCAGCAGTTTACCCCATATTACTGAAGCTTTCTTT
12 | TRBJ2-1 | - | - | TRBV27 | CASSLVNDEQFF | TGTGCCAGCAGTCTCGTAAATGATGAGCAGTTCTTC
16 | TRBJ2-3 | TRBD2 | - | TRBV5-5 | CASSPLVAGHTDTQYF | TGTGCCAGCAGCCCACTAGTAGCGGGACACACAGATACGCAGTATTTT
13 | TRBJ1-2 | - | - | TRBV19 | CASSPQGDYGYTF | TGTGCCAGTAGCCCACAGGGAGACTATGGCTACACCTTC
10 | TRBJ1-3 | - | few | TRBV5-6 | CASSPRPIYF | TGTGCCAGCAGCCCCCGGCCCATATATTTT
15 | TRBJ2-5 | TRBD2 | once | TRBV10-2 | CASSEGGRARETQYF | TGCGCCAGCAGTGAGGGCGGGAGGGCCCGGGAGACCCAGTACTTC
16 | TRBJ2-3 | TRBD2 | - | TRBV13 | CASSSRGGEGTDTQYF | TGTGCCAGCAGCTCGAGAGGAGGGGAGGGGACAGATACGCAGTATTTT
15 | TRBJ1-1 | - | - | TRBV6-1 | CASSRSGLRNTEAFF | TGTGCCAGCAGTAGATCGGGACTCCGGAACACTGAAGCTTTCTTT
15 | TRBJ2-7 | TRBD1 | - | TRBV19 | CASSARDRSSYEQYF | TGTGCCAGTAGTGCCCGGGACAGAAGCTCCTACGAGCAGTACTTC
13 | TRBJ2-1 | TRBD2 | once | TRBV11-3 | CASSPSGRDEQFF | TGTGCCAGCAGCCCATCAGGGAGGGATGAGCAGTTCTTC
15 | TRBJ2-2 | TRBD2 | - | TRBV5-4 | CASSFTSGDTGELFF | TGTGCCAGCAGCTTTACTAGCGGGGACACCGGGGAGCTGTTTTTT
16 | TRBJ2-1 | TRBD2 | - | TRBV5-1 | CASSWTSGRAGNEQFF | TGCGCCAGCAGCTGGACTAGCGGGAGGGCCGGGAATGAGCAGTTCTTC
12 | TRBJ1-5 | - | once | TRBV7-9 | CASSQRYEPQHF | TGTGCCAGCAGCCAAAGGTACGAGCCCCAGCATTTT
15 | TRBJ2-7 | - | - | TRBV10-3 | CAISESLGGSYEQYF | TGTGCCATCAGTGAGTCTCTAGGGGGTTCCTACGAGCAGTACTTC
14 | TRBJ1-1 | - | - | TRBV5-5 | CASSPGGANTEAFF | TGTGCCAGCAGCCCAGGAGGGGCAAACACTGAAGCTTTCTTT
15 | TRBJ2-5 | TRBD2 | - | TRBV5-1 | CASKLTSGRGETQYF | TGCGCCAGCAAACTGACTAGCGGGAGGGGAGAGACCCAGTACTTC
12 | TRBJ2-7 | - | - | TRBV7-9 | CASSPNSYEQYF | TGTGCCAGCAGCCCCAACTCCTACGAGCAGTACTTC
12 | TRBJ2-1 | - | - | TRBV28 | CASSLLYNEQFF | TGTGCCAGCAGCCTCCTTTACAATGAGCAGTTCTTC
15 | TRBJ1-2 | TRBD1 | - | TRBV6-1 | CASRDDREGSYGYTF | TGTGCCAGCAGAGACGACAGGGAGGGGTCTTATGGCTACACCTTC
14 | TRBJ1-2 | TRBD1 | - | TRBV4-1 | CASSRDRERYGYTF | TGCGCCAGCAGCCGAGACAGGGAGCGGTATGGCTACACCTTC
14 | TRBJ1-1 | - | - | TRBV6-1 | CAHTGSFMNTEAFF | TGTGCCCATACCGGGAGTTTCATGAACACTGAAGCTTTCTTT
14 | TRBJ1-2 | - | - | TRBV28 | CASSPGGGNYGYTF | TGTGCCAGCAGCCCCGGGGGAGGGAACTATGGCTACACCTTC
14 | TRBJ2-1 | TRBD1 | - | TRBV5-1 | CASSLGTGYNEQFF | TGCGCCAGCAGCCTCGGGACAGGCTACAATGAGCAGTTCTTC